The 17 T cell receptor beta chains below were found in one sample sequenced in a study of T cell repertoires and HLA-DP antigens. Antigen specificity for these receptors is unknown. TCRdb's table, derived via immunoSEQ multiplex PCR, lists solely in-frame clones and lacks some. This sample has some 110,000 clones, with 80% to 95% found just once. The sequencing input was CD4+ T cells from PBMCs. The receptor set was obtained from a woman younger than 30 in good health and CMV-seronegative.

This clone was recorded only once. The chain carries TRBV4-2 and TRBJ2-3, with 10 bases matching TRBD2. The CDR3 is made up of 15 amino acids. Germline lookup yields CDR1 LGHNA and CDR2 YNFKEQ. V was clipped by 5 bases and J by 10 bases; unmatched bases: 12. CDR3 protein: CASSGRASGRGAQYF. Here the CDR3 DNA reads TGTGCCAGCAGCGGTAGGGCTAGCGGGAGAGGTGCGCAGTATTTT.

The gene calls are TRBV5-1 and TRBJ1-4; possible D gene TRBD1, 5 bases. V lost 0 bases, J lost 0 bases, and 12 bases lay in between. The CDR3 totals 17 residues. CDR1 and CDR2 from the germline V gene are SGHRS and YFSETQ. CDR3 nucleotide sequence: TGCGCCAGCAGCTTGGAAGGCAGGGCAGCAACTAATGAAAAACTGTTTTTT. The encoded protein is CASSLEGRAATNEKLFF.

The genes are TRBV11-2 and TRBJ2-3; perhaps TRBD2 as D (5 bases). The germline V gene encodes CDR1 SGHAT and CDR2 FQNNGV. Trimming stripped 6 bases from V and 4 bases from J, with 17 bases between. The CDR3 sequence is 15 residues long. The CDR3 nucleotides are TGTGCCAGCAGACAACTGAGGGAGAGCCCAGATACGCAGTATTTT. Amino acids: CASRQLRESPDTQYF.

The V call is TRBV18, the J call TRBJ2-3, with a possible D match to TRBD1 (5 bases). The V gene lost 1 base and the J gene lost 0 bases, with 8 bases spanning the gap. Germline values: CDR1 KGHSH, CDR2 LQKENI. The CDR3 length is 15 residues. This chain's CDR3 is CASSPLTASTDTQYF. CDR3 sequence (DNA): TGTGCCAGCTCACCACTGACAGCTAGCACAGATACGCAGTATTTT.

The rearrangement uses TRBV30 and TRBJ2-5; no firm D call. The CDR3 runs to 12 residues. Germline-derived CDR1 and CDR2 are GTSNPN and SVGIG (reference sequence). V lost 5 bases and J 5 bases, leaving 12 bases between the germline ends. CDR3 sequence (DNA): TGTGCCTGGGAAGACACTTGGGAGACCCAGTACTTC. Translation: CAWEDTWETQYF.

The rearrangement links TRBV7-8 to TRBJ1-6; TRBD1 agrees at 7 bases. This CDR3 has 19 residues. V dropped 5 bases and J dropped 9; count of bases not matched to a gene: 22. Germline values: CDR1 SGHVS, CDR2 FQNEAQ. CDR3 DNA: TGTGCCAGCAGCCCGACCCGACTGGACAGGACGTGGATTCGTTCACCCCTCCACTTT. Amino acids: CASSPTRLDRTWIRSPLHF.

This rearrangement joins TRBV7-9 to TRBJ2-5; weak D call: TRBD1 (6 bases). The CDR3 totals 15 residues. In germline, CDR1 is SEHNR, CDR2 FQNEAQ (reference sequence). Trimming cost V 2 bases and J 5 bases, with 15 bases left between them. The CDR3 DNA reads TGTGCCAGCAGCTTAAAGGGACACCCGGATGAGACCCAGTACTTC. Protein product: CASSLKGHPDETQYF.

This sequence joins TRBV28 and TRBJ1-6, with D perhaps TRBD1 (6 bases). The V end was cut by 8 bases, the J end by 9 bases, with 20 bases between. The CDR3 length is 15 residues. Looked up from germline, CDR1 is MDHEN and CDR2 is SYDVKM. The CDR3 loop is CASSQPGALGSPLHF. The CDR3 nucleotides read TGTGCCAGCTCCCAACCGGGGGCCTTAGGTTCACCCCTCCACTTT.

The rearrangement uses TRBV6-6 and TRBJ2-3; D not certain. The CDR3 spans 11 residues. Between the trimmed V and J ends, which lost 2 bases and 5 bases, there was a span of 2 bases. Germline lookup yields CDR1 MNHNY and CDR2 SVGAGI (reference sequence). The CDR3 sequence is CASSYQDTQYF. The DNA of the CDR3 is TGTGCCAGCAGTTACCAAGATACGCAGTATTTT.

The rearrangement uses TRBV7-2 and TRBJ1-4, with D tentatively TRBD1 (5 bases). V was trimmed by 4 bases and J by 10 bases, leaving 10 bases between them. The germline V gene has CDR1 SGHTA and CDR2 FQGNSA. This CDR3 region has 12 residues. This CDR3 reads CASSSWGGKLFF. The CDR3 DNA sequence: TGTGCCAGCAGCTCGTGGGGGGGAAAACTGTTTTTT.

The chain joins TRBV28 to TRBJ1-5, with D unresolved. In germline, CDR1 is MDHEN, CDR2 SYDVKM. The ends were cut back, 10 bases at V and 1 base at J, with 11 bases in the middle. The CDR3 runs 13 residues. CDR3 region: CATFRQSNQPQHF. CDR3 in DNA: TGTGCCACGTTTCGTCAGAGCAATCAGCCCCAGCATTTT.

The chain carries TRBV12-5 and TRBJ2-5; TRBD2 matches 10 bases. Germline CDR1 is LGHNT and CDR2 is FRNRAP. Trimming took 0 bases from V and 5 from J; bases not matched to a gene: 12. This CDR3 contains 18 residues. The CDR3 reads CASGLVLRASGSAETQYF. The CDR3 DNA reads TGTGCTAGTGGTTTGGTACTTAGGGCTAGCGGGAGCGCGGAGACCCAGTACTTC.

The rearrangement uses TRBV6-6 and TRBJ2-1, with 8 positions matching TRBD2. The CDR3 covers 16 residues. The V gene's germline CDR1 is MNHNY and CDR2 SVGAGI (reference sequence). Unmatched junction bases numbered 7, after V lost 0 bases and J lost 6 bases. The CDR3 spells CASSYSVGGLVNEQFF. DNA for the CDR3: TGTGCCAGCAGTTACTCGGTTGGGGGACTAGTCAATGAGCAGTTCTTC.

The gene calls are TRBV18 and TRBJ1-2; maybe TRBD1 (6 bases). The CDR3 is 17 residues long. Trimming pared 2 bases from V and 4 bases from J, leaving 20 bases between. From germline, CDR1 is KGHSH and CDR2 LQKENI. In nucleotides, the CDR3 is TGTGCCAGCTCACCATTAATAAGGACAGACAACTTCTATGGCTACACCTTC. This codes for CASSPLIRTDNFYGYTF.

The chain combines TRBV7-6 with TRBJ2-3; D may match TRBD1 or TRBD2 (5 bases each). Germline-derived CDR1 and CDR2 are SGHVS and FNYEAQ. The CDR3 totals 18 residues. The V and J ends lost 3 bases and 0 bases respectively, with 19 bases between them. In DNA, the CDR3 is TGTGCCAGCAGCTTCAGACACGGGACGTTAGATAGCACAGATACGCAGTATTTT. Its translation is CASSFRHGTLDSTDTQYF.

Remarks on this clone: Mismatch with germline at one junction end may stem from a read error. This chain uses TRBV6-5 with TRBJ1-1, with D perhaps matching TRBD1 (6 bases). The germline gives CDR1 MNHEY, CDR2 SVGAGI. The CDR3 totals 13 residues. The CDR3 protein is CASSWLGGPQPLF. CDR3 nucleotide sequence: TGTGCCAGCAGTTGGCTCGGGGGGCCGCAACCCCTATTT.

The rearrangement links TRBV28 to TRBJ1-5, with D possibly matching TRBD1 (6 bases). Germline CDR1 is MDHEN and CDR2 is SYDVKM. The CDR3 has 18 amino acids. V dropped 7 bases and J dropped 5 bases, with 27 bases sitting between them. In DNA, the CDR3 is TGTGCCAGCACTCCGACCCCCGGGACAAAAGGAACGGATCAGCCCCAGCATTTT. This gives the protein CASTPTPGTKGTDQPQHF.